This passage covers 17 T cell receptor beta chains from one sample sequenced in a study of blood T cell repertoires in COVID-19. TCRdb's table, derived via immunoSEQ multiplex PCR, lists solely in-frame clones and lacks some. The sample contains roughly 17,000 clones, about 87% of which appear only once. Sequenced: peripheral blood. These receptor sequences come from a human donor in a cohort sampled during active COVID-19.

The CDR3 nucleotides read TGTGCCAGCAGTGAAAGGCTACCCTCCAGGTGGGGGCCCACCTCCTACAATGAGCAGTTCTTC. Protein product: CASSERLPSRWGPTSYNEQFF. The chain is built from TRBV6-1 and TRBJ2-1; D perhaps matches TRBD1 (6 bases). Germline loops: CDR1 MNHNS, CDR2 SASEGT. This CDR3 is built from 21 residues. With 2 bases removed from V and 0 bases from J, the gap between germline ends came to 26 bases.

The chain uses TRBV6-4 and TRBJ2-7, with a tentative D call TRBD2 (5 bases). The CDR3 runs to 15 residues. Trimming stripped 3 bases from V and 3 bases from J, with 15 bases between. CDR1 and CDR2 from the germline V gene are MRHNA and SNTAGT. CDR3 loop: CASSESWESNYEQYF. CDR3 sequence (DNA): TGTGCCAGCAGTGAGTCTTGGGAGAGTAACTACGAGCAGTACTTC.

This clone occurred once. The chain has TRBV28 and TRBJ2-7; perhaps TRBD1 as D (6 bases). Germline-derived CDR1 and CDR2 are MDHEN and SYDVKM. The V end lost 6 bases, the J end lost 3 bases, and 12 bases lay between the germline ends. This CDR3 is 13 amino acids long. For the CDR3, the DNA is TGTGCCAGCAGCTACAGGGAAGACTACGAGCAGTACTTC. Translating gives CASSYREDYEQYF. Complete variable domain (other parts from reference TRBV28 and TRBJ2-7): DVKVTQSSRYLVKRTGEKVFLECVQDMDHENMFWYRQDPGLGLRLIYFSYDVKMKEKGDIPEGYSVSREKKERFSLILESASTNQTSMYLCASSYREDYEQYFGPGTRLTVT.

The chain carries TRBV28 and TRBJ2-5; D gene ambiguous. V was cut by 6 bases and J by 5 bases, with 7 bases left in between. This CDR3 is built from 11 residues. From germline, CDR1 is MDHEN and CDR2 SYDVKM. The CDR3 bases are TGTGCCAGCAGCCCCTTCGAGACCCAGTACTTC. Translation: CASSPFETQYF. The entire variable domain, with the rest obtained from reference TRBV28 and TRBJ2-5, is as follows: DVKVTQSSRYLVKRTGEKVFLECVQDMDHENMFWYRQDPGLGLRLIYFSYDVKMKEKGDIPEGYSVSREKKERFSLILESASTNQTSMYLCASSPFETQYFGPGTRLLVL.

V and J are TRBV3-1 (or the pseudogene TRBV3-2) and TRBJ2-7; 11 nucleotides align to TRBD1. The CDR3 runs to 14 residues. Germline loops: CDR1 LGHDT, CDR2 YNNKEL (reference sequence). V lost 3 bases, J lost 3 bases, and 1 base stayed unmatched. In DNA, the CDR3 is TGTGCCAGCAGCCAGGGGACAGGGGGCTACGAGCAGTACTTC. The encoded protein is CASSQGTGGYEQYF.

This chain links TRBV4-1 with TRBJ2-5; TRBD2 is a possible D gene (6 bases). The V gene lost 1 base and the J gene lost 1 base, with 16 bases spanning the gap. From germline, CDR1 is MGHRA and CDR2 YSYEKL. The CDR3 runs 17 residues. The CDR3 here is CASSQGIQREAQETQYF. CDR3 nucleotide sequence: TGCGCCAGCAGCCAAGGTATTCAGAGGGAGGCCCAAGAGACCCAGTACTTC.

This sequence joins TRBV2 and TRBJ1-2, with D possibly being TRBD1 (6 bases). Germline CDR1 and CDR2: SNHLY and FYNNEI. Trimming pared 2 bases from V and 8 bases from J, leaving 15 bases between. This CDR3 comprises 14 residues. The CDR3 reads CASSETTGRGGYTF. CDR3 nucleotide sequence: TGTGCCAGCAGTGAAACCACAGGGCGAGGAGGCTACACCTTC.

The CDR3 protein is CGSYRGQGEAFF. Written as DNA, the CDR3 is TGTGGAAGCTACAGGGGGCAGGGAGAAGCTTTCTTT. The J gene is TRBJ1-1, the V gene TRBV12-3 or TRBV12-4; 9 nucleotides line up with TRBD1. This CDR3 region has 12 residues.

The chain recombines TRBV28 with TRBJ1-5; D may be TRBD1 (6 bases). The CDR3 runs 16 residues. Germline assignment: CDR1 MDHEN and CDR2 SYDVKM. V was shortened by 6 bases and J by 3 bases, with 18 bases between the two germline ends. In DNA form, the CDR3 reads TGTGCCAGCAGCCGTACCGGGACAATACCCAATCAGCCCCAGCATTTT. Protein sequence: CASSRTGTIPNQPQHF.

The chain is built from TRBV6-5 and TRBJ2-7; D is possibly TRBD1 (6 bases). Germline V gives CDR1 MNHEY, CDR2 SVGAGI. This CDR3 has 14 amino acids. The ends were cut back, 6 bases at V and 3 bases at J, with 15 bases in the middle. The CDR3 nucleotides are TGTGCCAGCAGCGAGCGACAGGTGGGCTACGAGCAGTACTTC. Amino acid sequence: CASSERQVGYEQYF.

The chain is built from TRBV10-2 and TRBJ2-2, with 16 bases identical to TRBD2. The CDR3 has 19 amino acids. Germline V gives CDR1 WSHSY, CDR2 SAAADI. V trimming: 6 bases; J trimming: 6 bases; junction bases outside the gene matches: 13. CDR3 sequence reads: CASSQKSPGLAGGAGELFF. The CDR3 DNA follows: TGCGCCAGCAGCCAAAAATCCCCGGGACTAGCGGGAGGGGCCGGGGAGCTGTTTTTT.

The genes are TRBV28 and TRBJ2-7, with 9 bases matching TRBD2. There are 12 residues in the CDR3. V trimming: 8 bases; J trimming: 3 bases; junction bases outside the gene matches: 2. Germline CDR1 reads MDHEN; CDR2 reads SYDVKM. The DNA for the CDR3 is TGTGCCAGCCATAGCGGGAGCTACGAGCAGTACTTC. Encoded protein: CASHSGSYEQYF. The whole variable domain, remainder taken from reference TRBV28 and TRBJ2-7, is DVKVTQSSRYLVKRTGEKVFLECVQDMDHENMFWYRQDPGLGLRLIYFSYDVKMKEKGDIPEGYSVSREKKERFSLILESASTNQTSMYLCASHSGSYEQYFGPGTRLTVT.

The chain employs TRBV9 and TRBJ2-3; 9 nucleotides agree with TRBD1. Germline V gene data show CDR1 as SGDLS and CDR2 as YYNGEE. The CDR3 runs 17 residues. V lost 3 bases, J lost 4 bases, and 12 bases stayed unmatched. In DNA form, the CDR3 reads TGTGCCAGCAGCGCAAAAACCGGGACAGGGTCTTCAGATACGCAGTATTTT. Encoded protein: CASSAKTGTGSSDTQYF.

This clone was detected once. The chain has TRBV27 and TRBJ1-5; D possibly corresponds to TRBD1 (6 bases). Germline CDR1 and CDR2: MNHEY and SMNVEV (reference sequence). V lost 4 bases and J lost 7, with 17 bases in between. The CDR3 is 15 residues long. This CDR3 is CASSSRGAGGQPQHF. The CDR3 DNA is TGTGCCAGCAGTTCCCGTGGGGCTGGGGGCCAGCCCCAGCATTTT.

The chain's CDR3 is CASSPPGTVMNTEAFF. In DNA, the CDR3 is TGTGCCAGCAGTCCCCCCGGGACAGTCATGAACACTGAAGCTTTCTTT. V is TRBV28 and J is TRBJ1-1; 7 bases fit TRBD1. Germline-derived CDR1 and CDR2 are MDHEN and SYDVKM. Trimming cost V 5 bases and J 0 bases; bases outside gene matches: 9. The CDR3 totals 16 residues.

The CDR3 protein is CASSLGGAKETQYF. The DNA of the CDR3 is TGCGCCAGCAGCTTGGGCGGGGCAAAAGAGACCCAGTACTTC. The J gene is TRBJ2-5, the V gene TRBV5-1, with D perhaps TRBD2 (6 bases). The V end was cut by 0 bases, the J end by 3 bases, with 9 bases between. The CDR3 length is 14 residues. CDR1 and CDR2 (germline): SGHRS, YFSETQ.

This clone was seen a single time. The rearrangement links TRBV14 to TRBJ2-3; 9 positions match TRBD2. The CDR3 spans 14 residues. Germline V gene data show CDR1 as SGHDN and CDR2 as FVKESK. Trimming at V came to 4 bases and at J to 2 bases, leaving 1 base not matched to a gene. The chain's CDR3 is CASSRLADTDTQYF. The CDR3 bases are TGTGCCAGCAGCCGACTAGCGGACACAGATACGCAGTATTTT.